The 14 T cell receptor beta chains in this list originate from one sample, sequenced in a study of regulatory T cells in long-lasting Graves disease. Libraries of TCR beta came from iRepertoire HTBI primers plus Arm-PCR of CDR3 regions. TCRdb re-derived calls from the multiplex PCR reads in MiXCR, one entry per CDR3 protein. Of 420,000 or so distinct CDR3 sequences in the sample, about 20% are singletons; the top ten hold around 24%. As for time point: persistent/refractory GD, antithyroid drugs over 5 years with positive TRAb. PBMC-derived RNA was used for the TCR library. Source: peripheral blood mononuclear cells (PBMCs), taken when the disease was refractory, from a patient treated with antithyroid drugs. The origin of the receptors is a female donor with Graves disease.

This sequence joins TRBV19 and TRBJ1-4, with TRBD1 matching 7 bases. CDR1 is LNHDA, CDR2 SQIVND, per germline (reference sequence). The CDR3 spans 16 residues. J was trimmed by 7 bases and V by 1 base; bases with no gene match: 9. The CDR3 DNA follows: TGTGCCAGTAGTATAGGTCGACAGTCAGGGGGTGAAAAACTGTTTTTT. It specifies CASSIGRQSGGEKLFF.

This clonotype was observed a handful of times. J is TRBJ1-1 and V is TRBV3-1; D unclear. Per germline, CDR1 LGHDT and CDR2 YNNKEL (reference sequence). This CDR3 region has 14 residues. Trimming shortened V by 0 bases and J by 11 bases, and 16 bases separated the two germline ends. The CDR3 loop is CASSQEGGLIWAFF. The CDR3 bases are TGTGCCAGCAGCCAAGAAGGCGGGCTCATTTGGGCTTTCTTT.

The rearrangement joins TRBV10-3 to TRBJ1-1, with 7 bases aligning to TRBD1. This CDR3 comprises 14 residues. The junction had 4 bases not matched to a gene; V was cut back by 5 bases and J by 1 base. The germline gives CDR1 ENHRY, CDR2 SYGVKD. As DNA, the CDR3 is TGTGCCATCAGTACCGGGGACAGGAACACTGAAGCTTTCTTT. Translation: CAISTGDRNTEAFF.

CDR3 loop: CASNRGNEKLFF. The CDR3 DNA reads as TGTGCCAGTAATCGGGGTAATGAAAAACTGTTTTTT. The gene calls are TRBV19 and TRBJ1-4; D not resolved. V lost 7 bases to trimming and J lost 4 bases, with 7 bases between them. The CDR3 consists of 12 residues. Germline V gene lookup returns CDR1 LNHDA and CDR2 SQIVND (reference sequence).

The chain uses TRBV27 and TRBJ2-7; tentatively, D is TRBD1 (6 bases). The CDR3 consists of 13 residues. V lost 6 bases and J lost 4, with 13 bases in between. The germline V gene has CDR1 MNHEY and CDR2 SMNVEV (reference sequence). CDR3 amino acids: CASRSQGLYEQYF. CDR3 DNA: TGTGCCAGCAGATCACAGGGTTTATACGAGCAGTACTTC.

This clonotype was seen ten or more times. The chain recombines TRBV28 with TRBJ2-7; 12 bases match TRBD2. V dropped 6 bases and J dropped 6; count of bases not matched to a gene: 6. Germline V CDR1 and CDR2: MDHEN, SYDVKM. The CDR3 extends over 14 amino acids. The CDR3 nucleotides read TGTGCCAGCAGAAGGACTAGCGGGATTAGCGAGCAGTACTTC. Translated: CASRRTSGISEQYF.

This clonotype was picked up a small number of times. The V and J genes are TRBV6-1 and TRBJ2-7; D assignment may be TRBD1 or TRBD2 (6 bases each). CDR1 is MNHNS, CDR2 SASEGT, per germline. V was trimmed by 11 bases and J by 5 bases, leaving 22 bases between them. The CDR3 is 14 residues long. CDR3 amino acids: CASRPRQEGNEQYF. Written as DNA, the CDR3 is TGTGCCTCCCGGCCCCGACAGGAGGGCAACGAGCAGTACTTC.

This rearrangement joins TRBV19 to TRBJ2-2; D may be TRBD2 (6 bases). Germline-derived CDR1 and CDR2 are LNHDA and SQIVND (reference sequence). This CDR3 is built from 14 residues. V lost 1 base and J lost 5, with 8 bases in between. The CDR3 coding sequence is TGTGCCAGTAGTATAGCGGGAGAGACCGGGGAGCTGTTTTTT. This sequence encodes CASSIAGETGELFF.

This chain links TRBV18 with TRBJ2-2; D unresolved. This CDR3 comprises 15 residues. V was pared by 1 base and J by 1 base, with 7 bases between. Germline lookup yields CDR1 KGHSH and CDR2 LQKENI. CDR3 loop: CASSPQSGNTGELFF. The DNA for the CDR3 is TGTGCCAGCTCACCACAGTCGGGGAACACCGGGGAGCTGTTTTTT.

This chain uses TRBV4-3 with TRBJ1-3; D remains ambiguous. CDR1 and CDR2 from the germline V gene are LGHNA and YSLEER. The CDR3 runs to 14 residues. V was trimmed by 0 bases and J by 3 bases, leaving 6 bases between them. This chain's CDR3 is CASSQDLIGNTIYF. As DNA, the CDR3 is TGCGCCAGCAGCCAAGATCTGATTGGAAACACCATATATTTT.

This chain joins TRBV20-1 and TRBJ2-5, with D possibly matching TRBD2 (5 bases). The CDR3 sequence is 12 residues long. Germline lookup yields CDR1 DFQATT and CDR2 SNEGSKA (reference sequence). Between the trimmed V and J ends, which lost 0 bases and 7 bases, there was a span of 9 bases. The chain's CDR3 is CSARDNRGTQYF. The CDR3 nucleotides are TGCAGTGCTAGAGACAACCGGGGGACCCAGTACTTC.

This clonotype was counted only a few times. The junction and the germline gene differ at one end; a read error may be behind it. V and J are TRBV9 and TRBJ1-2; D may be TRBD1 (6 bases). CDR1 and CDR2 (germline): SGDLS, YYNGEE. This CDR3 has 12 residues. The CDR3 DNA reads as TGTGCCAGCAGCGTAGCTGGTAGGACAGCCCTCTTC. The encoded protein is CASSVAGRTALF. The full variable domain, rest sourced from reference TRBV9 and TRBJ1-2, is DSGVTQTPKHLITATGQRVTLRCSPRSGDLSVYWYQQSLDQGLQFLIQYYNGEERAKGNILERFSAQQFPDLHSELNLSSLELGDSALYFCASSVAGRTALFGSGTRLTVV.

The CDR3 sequence is CASSPHGGQGTNYNEQFF. In nucleotides, the CDR3 is TGTGCCAGCAGCCCCCACGGGGGACAGGGGACGAATTACAATGAGCAGTTCTTC. The V and J genes are TRBV9 and TRBJ2-1; TRBD1 aligns across 10 bases. Per germline, CDR1 SGDLS and CDR2 YYNGEE. CDR3 length: 18 residues. J was trimmed by 4 bases and V by 4 bases; bases with no gene match: 14.

In its sample, this clonotype was seen a few times. The CDR3 DNA follows: TGTGCCAGCAGCTTAGGGGGACTAGCGAAGAACACCGGGGAGCTGTTTTTT. Translated: CASSLGGLAKNTGELFF. The chain has TRBV7-2 and TRBJ2-2, with TRBD2 matching over 10 bases. The germline V gene encodes CDR1 SGHTA and CDR2 FQGNSA. The J segment lost 1 base and the V segment lost 1 base, leaving 3 bases of the junction unmatched. The CDR3 is made up of 17 amino acids.